A selection of T cell receptor beta chains follows, all from one sample in a study of T cell responses to AZD1222 COVID-19 vaccine. Sequencing used immunoSEQ multiplex PCR; TCRdb keeps in-frame clones, though not all of them. The sample lists about 140,000 clones; about 89% were seen once. The source was peripheral blood, collected on day 0 of AZD1222 vaccination. These receptors were taken from an adult in good health. CDR3s include the opening cysteine and the closing phenylalanine or tryptophan. The D gene is left open where the match is weak.

d_call: -; j_call: TRBJ2-3; v_call: TRBV14; cdr3_nt: TGTGCCAGCAAACGGACAAGGGCGCTCACAGATACGCAGTATTTT; cdr3_aa: CASKRTRALTDTQYF
d_call: -; j_call: TRBJ1-2; v_call: TRBV5-1; cdr3_nt: TGCGCCAGCAGCTTGGATTGGGGGAGGGGCTACACCTTC; cdr3_aa: CASSLDWGRGYTF
d_call: TRBD1; j_call: TRBJ1-5; v_call: TRBV2; cdr3_nt: TGTGCCAGCAACAAGGGGGCGGATCAGCCCCAGCATTTT; cdr3_aa: CASNKGADQPQHF
d_call: -; j_call: TRBJ2-7; v_call: TRBV25-1; cdr3_nt: TGTGCCAGCAGTGGATGGACGGGGAAGCGGTTCTACGAGCAGTACTTC; cdr3_aa: CASSGWTGKRFYEQYF
d_call: -; j_call: TRBJ1-6; v_call: TRBV11-2; cdr3_nt: TGTGCCAGCAGCCCAGCGTCTTTCCACAGGAGCTTAGGGGATTCACCCCTCCACTTT; cdr3_aa: CASSPASFHRSLGDSPLHF
d_call: -; j_call: TRBJ2-3; v_call: TRBV19; cdr3_nt: TGTGCCAGTAGTAGAGGGGGAGGTGATACGCAGTATTTT; cdr3_aa: CASSRGGGDTQYF
d_call: -; j_call: TRBJ2-3; v_call: TRBV23-1; cdr3_nt: TGCGCCAGCACCCGACTAGGCAACACAGATACGCAGTATTTT; cdr3_aa: CASTRLGNTDTQYF
d_call: TRBD1; j_call: TRBJ2-7; v_call: TRBV6-6; cdr3_nt: TGTGCCAGCAGCGGGACAGGGGTTACCTACGAGCAGTACTTC; cdr3_aa: CASSGTGVTYEQYF
d_call: -; j_call: TRBJ2-7; v_call: TRBV6-5; cdr3_nt: TGTGCCAGCAGGCCGTTCTCGAGCTACGAGCAGTACTTC; cdr3_aa: CASRPFSSYEQYF
d_call: TRBD1; j_call: TRBJ2-2; v_call: TRBV9; cdr3_nt: TGTGCCAGCAGCAAAGGGGGCGATCCTCTTGGCGGGGAGCTGTTTTTT; cdr3_aa: CASSKGGDPLGGELFF
d_call: -; j_call: TRBJ2-5; v_call: TRBV11-3; cdr3_nt: TGTGCCAGCAGCTTTGAACATCAAGAGACCCAGTACTTC; cdr3_aa: CASSFEHQETQYF
d_call: -; j_call: TRBJ1-5; v_call: TRBV28; cdr3_nt: TGTGCCAGCAGTACCCGTACCCAGCATTTT; cdr3_aa: CASSTRTQHF
d_call: -; j_call: TRBJ1-4; v_call: TRBV6-5; cdr3_nt: TGTGCCAGCAGTTACGGAGACAGCATAACTAATGAAAAACTGTTTTTT; cdr3_aa: CASSYGDSITNEKLFF
d_call: TRBD2; j_call: TRBJ2-1; v_call: TRBV7-8; cdr3_nt: TGTGCCAGCAGCTTAGAACTACTAGCGGGGGGGCGCAATGAGCAGTTCTTC; cdr3_aa: CASSLELLAGGRNEQFF